The entry that follows covers one T cell receptor (beta chain) sequence. Its antigen is as yet unknown. This sample was included in a study of Ad26.COV2.S vaccination and SARS-CoV-2 variants. Study results and caveats: The study found higher spike-specific TCR breadth in vaccine than placebo recipients. Quantification of TCR breadth and depth may have yielded underestimates of total T cell responses. There was reportedly substantial breadth in spike-specific CD8+ and CD4+ T cell responses after vaccination.

The CDR3 sequence is 15 residues long. In germline, CDR1 is SEHNR, CDR2 FQNEAQ (reference sequence). Trimming pared 5 bases from V and 1 base from J, leaving 14 bases between. Profiling relied on immunoSEQ multiplex PCR, and the TCRdb table lists in-frame clones only, not all of them. Of about 350,000 clones listed, 92% are singletons. This sequence joins TRBV7-9 and TRBJ1-1; D ambiguous. This TCR was recovered from a human donor who had recovered from COVID-19. The material was peripheral blood, obtained after recovery from COVID-19. The CDR3 DNA reads as TGTGCCAGCAGCACCCACGTGGATAGGAACACTGAAGCTTTCTTT. Translation: CASSTHVDRNTEAFF.